These 22 T cell receptor beta chains originate from one sample sequenced in a study of blood T cell repertoires in COVID-19. Using immunoSEQ multiplex PCR, the repertoire was profiled, and TCRdb retains in-frame clones only, with some absent. Of 250,000 to 350,000 clones detected, approximately 84% appear once; the ten largest clones hold approximately 1.5%. The material sequenced was peripheral blood. The receptors were gathered from a human donor with COVID-19, enrolled during active disease. The donor label of this sample is uncertain.

The chain employs TRBV9 and TRBJ2-2, with 7 bases identical to TRBD2. The CDR3 loop spans 15 amino acids. With 0 bases clipped from V and 1 base from J, the junction kept 0 bases outside the gene matches. Germline V gene lookup returns CDR1 SGDLS and CDR2 YYNGEE. This chain's CDR3 is CASSVAGGNTGELFF. Written as DNA, the CDR3 is TGTGCCAGCAGCGTAGCGGGAGGGAACACCGGGGAGCTGTTTTTT.

This clone was seen just once. The same CDR3 also results from other DNA sequences found in this sample. The rearrangement uses TRBV28 and TRBJ1-5; D ambiguous. Germline V gene sequence: CDR1 MDHEN, CDR2 SYDVKM. Trimming cost V 6 bases and J 0 bases, with 9 bases left between them. The CDR3 is made up of 14 amino acids. The chain's CDR3 is CASRRGYSNQPQHF. As DNA, the CDR3 is TGTGCCAGCAGGCGAGGATATAGCAATCAGCCCCAGCATTTT.

This clone was picked up a small number of times. The rearrangement joins TRBV5-1 to TRBJ1-6; TRBD1 matches at 8 bases. CDR1 is SGHRS and CDR2 is YFSETQ in the germline V gene. This CDR3 is built from 17 residues. The trim removed 2 bases at V and 7 bases at J, leaving 11 bases unmatched. The CDR3 DNA reads TGCGCCAGCAGCTTAACGCCTGGACAGGGACGGAATTCACCCCTCCACTTT. Translating gives CASSLTPGQGRNSPLHF.

V is TRBV7-3 and J is TRBJ2-1; 16 nucleotides line up with TRBD2. Germline lookup yields CDR1 SGHTA and CDR2 FQGTGA. The CDR3 is 21 amino acids. The J segment lost 0 bases and the V segment lost 1 base, leaving 9 bases of the junction unmatched. CDR3 coding DNA: TGTGCCAGCAGCTTAAGGGGAGAGGGACTAGCGGGAGGGAGCTCCTACAATGAGCAGTTCTTC. Translated: CASSLRGEGLAGGSSYNEQFF.

The chain links TRBV30 to TRBJ2-3; TRBD2 agrees at 10 bases. CDR3 size: 16 residues. The germline V gene encodes CDR1 GTSNPN and CDR2 SVGIG (reference sequence). V shed 3 bases, J shed 1 base, and the junction held 7 bases outside the gene matches. The CDR3 nucleotides read TGTGCCTGGAGCGCTACTAGCGGGGATGGCACAGATACGCAGTATTTT. Amino acids: CAWSATSGDGTDTQYF.

The rearrangement links TRBV4-1 to TRBJ2-7; 7 nucleotides agree with TRBD1. The V gene end was trimmed by 1 base and the J gene end by 13 bases; junction bases not matched to a gene: 16. This CDR3 region has 15 residues. Germline V gives CDR1 MGHRA, CDR2 YSYEKL. The CDR3, as DNA: TGCGCCAGCAGCCAAGTAGCCCCTTGGACAGGTCGACATTACTTC. Translating it yields CASSQVAPWTGRHYF.

The rearrangement joins TRBV7-2 to TRBJ2-3; 14 nucleotides line up with TRBD2. V was clipped by 5 bases and J by 5 bases; unmatched bases: 6. Germline assignment: CDR1 SGHTA and CDR2 FQGNSA. CDR3 length: 16 residues. The CDR3 nucleotides read TGTGCCAGCAGCCCCCCGGGACTAGCGGGGGTAGATACGCAGTATTTT. Amino acids: CASSPPGLAGVDTQYF. The complete variable domain, with remaining parts taken from reference TRBV7-2 and TRBJ2-3, reads GAGVSQSPSNKVTEKGKDVELRCDPISGHTALYWYRQSLGQGLEFLIYFQGNSAPDKSGLPSDRFSAERTGGSVSTLTIQRTQQEDSAVYLCASSPPGLAGVDTQYFGPGTRLTVL.

Here the CDR3 DNA reads TGTGCCAGCATCTCGCCTAGAGGGACAGGGGCAGATACGCAGTATTTT. Encoded protein: CASISPRGTGADTQYF. The gene calls are TRBV28 and TRBJ2-3; 10 nucleotides line up with TRBD1. This CDR3 is built from 16 residues. Germline lookup yields CDR1 MDHEN and CDR2 SYDVKM. Losses at the gene ends were 7 bases for V and 4 bases for J; bases not matched to a gene: 11.

The V and J genes are TRBV7-2 and TRBJ1-2; 8 bases match TRBD1. Germline loops: CDR1 SGHTA, CDR2 FQGNSA. This CDR3 has 14 amino acids. Germline trimming cut 3 bases from V and 4 bases from J; bases unmatched to any gene: 4. In DNA, the CDR3 is TGTGCCAGCAGCTTGACAGGGGAGGGCTATGGCTACACCTTC. Residues: CASSLTGEGYGYTF.

This clone was counted once. The chain links TRBV19 to TRBJ1-1; D is ambiguous. CDR3 size: 14 residues. V was clipped by 5 bases and J by 7 bases, with 17 bases between them. Germline assignment: CDR1 LNHDA and CDR2 SQIVND (reference sequence). Written as DNA, the CDR3 is TGTGCCAGTAGTTCTCGTGAATCGCCCAGTGAAGCTTTCTTT. It yields the protein CASSSRESPSEAFF.

The chain combines TRBV5-4 with TRBJ1-2; TRBD1 might be the D (5 bases). The CDR3 sequence is 15 residues long. V gave up 4 bases and J gave up 0 bases, with 13 bases separating them. Germline-derived CDR1 and CDR2 are SGHNT and YYREEE (reference sequence). The CDR3 nucleotides are TGTGCCAGCAGCCAAAACCAGGGAACTAACTATGGCTACACCTTC. It specifies CASSQNQGTNYGYTF. The complete variable domain, with remaining parts taken from reference TRBV5-4 and TRBJ1-2, reads ETGVTQSPTHLIKTRGQQVTLRCSSQSGHNTVSWYQQALGQGPQFIFQYYREEENGRGNFPPRFSGLQFPNYSSELNVNALELDDSALYLCASSQNQGTNYGYTFGSGTRLTVV.

J is TRBJ2-5 and V is TRBV2, with D hard to call. Per the germline V gene, CDR1 is SNHLY and CDR2 is FYNNEI. The CDR3 runs to 14 residues. The V gene lost 2 bases and the J gene lost 1 base, with 8 bases spanning the gap. CDR3 bases: TGTGCCAGCAGTGAAACCCAACTCCAAGAGACCCAGTACTTC. It translates to CASSETQLQETQYF.

V and J are TRBV7-2 and TRBJ2-2, with D maybe TRBD1 (6 bases). The ends were cut back, 4 bases at V and 7 bases at J, with 16 bases in the middle. Germline CDR1 reads SGHTA; CDR2 reads FQGNSA. This CDR3 comprises 15 residues. The CDR3 reads CASSYPGQLGGELFF. The CDR3 DNA sequence: TGTGCCAGCAGCTACCCGGGACAATTGGGCGGGGAGCTGTTTTTT.

The chain joins TRBV11-3 to TRBJ2-2; tentative D call: TRBD1 (6 bases). Germline-derived CDR1 and CDR2 are SGHNT and YENEEA. V lost 6 bases and J 7 bases, leaving 15 bases between the germline ends. This CDR3 comprises 14 residues. The CDR3: CASRPQRGSGELFF. The CDR3 DNA follows: TGTGCCAGCAGACCCCAGAGGGGGAGCGGGGAGCTGTTTTTT.

The V gene is TRBV11-2, the J gene TRBJ1-3; D remains unclear. Germline CDR1 and CDR2: SGHAT and FQNNGV. V was clipped by 5 bases and J by 0 bases, with 14 bases between them. This CDR3 contains 16 residues. Written as DNA, the CDR3 is TGTGCCAGCAGCACCGGAGGACTCGGCTCTGGAAACACCATATATTTT. This sequence encodes CASSTGGLGSGNTIYF.

The chain has TRBV6-5 and TRBJ1-1; perhaps TRBD1 as D (5 bases). V was shortened by 8 bases and J by 4 bases, with 11 bases between the two germline ends. Germline CDR1 and CDR2: MNHEY and SVGAGI. This CDR3 comprises 12 residues. CDR3 in DNA: TGTGCCAGCTGGGGGGAAGGCACTGAAGCTTTCTTT. This gives the protein CASWGEGTEAFF.

The rearrangement joins TRBV7-3 to TRBJ2-1; 10 bases are a match to TRBD2. The CDR3 covers 17 residues. The junction had 9 bases not matched to a gene; V was cut back by 2 bases and J by 5 bases. From germline, CDR1 is SGHTA and CDR2 FQGTGA. The CDR3 spells CASSLRASGSVNNEQFF. CDR3 nucleotides: TGTGCCAGCAGCTTACGGGCTAGCGGGAGTGTCAACAATGAGCAGTTCTTC.

The chain combines TRBV5-1 with TRBJ1-2; 7 nucleotides line up with TRBD1. Trimming took 4 bases from V and 6 from J; bases not matched to a gene: 12. CDR1 and CDR2 from the germline V gene are SGHRS and YFSETQ. The CDR3 is 15 amino acids. In DNA form, the CDR3 reads TGCGCCAGCAGCCCCTTCACGACAGGGTATCATGGCTACACCTTC. This sequence encodes CASSPFTTGYHGYTF.

This chain connects TRBV7-9 to TRBJ1-1, with D perhaps TRBD1 (5 bases). The CDR3 totals 14 residues. Between the trimmed V and J ends, which lost 5 bases and 3 bases, there was a span of 13 bases. Germline V gives CDR1 SEHNR, CDR2 FQNEAQ (reference sequence). CDR3 sequence: CASSRDRRDTEAFF. CDR3 coding DNA: TGTGCCAGCAGCCGGGACCGGAGGGACACTGAAGCTTTCTTT.

V usage is TRBV7-8 and J usage is TRBJ2-7, with D possibly matching TRBD2 (6 bases). Per germline, CDR1 SGHVS and CDR2 FQNEAQ. The CDR3 extends over 14 amino acids. V was cut by 0 bases and J by 4 bases, with 10 bases left in between. The CDR3 loop is CASSLALAPYEQYF. The DNA of the CDR3 is TGTGCCAGCAGCTTAGCCCTAGCGCCATACGAGCAGTACTTC.

The chain combines TRBV7-9 with TRBJ1-4; D is possibly TRBD1 (6 bases). CDR1 is SEHNR and CDR2 is FQNEAQ in the germline V gene (reference sequence). The CDR3 contains 15 residues. V lost 1 base and J 4 bases, leaving 10 bases between the germline ends. The CDR3 protein is CASSLDTGINEKLFF. The CDR3 region has the DNA TGTGCCAGCAGCTTAGATACAGGGATTAATGAAAAACTGTTTTTT.

The chain is built from TRBV28 and TRBJ2-1; 8 bases are shared with TRBD2. V lost 3 bases to trimming and J lost 2 bases; unmatched junction nucleotides: 9. This CDR3 spans 17 amino acids. CDR1 is MDHEN, CDR2 SYDVKM, per germline. The CDR3 loop is CASSLVASGPPYNEQFF. The CDR3 DNA reads TGTGCCAGCAGTTTGGTTGCTAGCGGGCCTCCCTACAATGAGCAGTTCTTC.